Following are 25 T cell receptor beta chains from one sample sequenced in a study of OX40 agonist ivuxolimab in advanced cancers. Measured with immunoSEQ multiplex PCR; TCRdb has only the in-frame clones, and not every one. The table has 58,000 or so clones, approximately 80% seen once. The sample here was CD4+ or CD8+ T cells sorted from blood, taken in a trial of the OX40 agonist ivuxolimab. The source of these receptors is an adult with an advanced solid tumor such as melanoma, head and neck, liver or kidney cancer.

The V and J genes are TRBV7-3 and TRBJ2-7; 8 nucleotides line up with TRBD1. The V segment lost 4 bases and the J segment 4 bases; nucleotides outside the gene matches: 6. The germline V gene encodes CDR1 SGHTA and CDR2 FQGTGA. This CDR3 contains 14 residues. CDR3 protein: CASSSDRGGYEQYF. The CDR3 region has the DNA TGTGCCAGCAGCTCAGACAGGGGAGGTTACGAGCAGTACTTC. The full variable domain, rest sourced from reference TRBV7-3 and TRBJ2-7, is GAGVSQTPSNKVTEKGKYVELRCDPISGHTALYWYRQSLGQGPEFLIYFQGTGAADDSGLPNDRFFAVRPEGSVSTLKIQRTERGDSAVYLCASSSDRGGYEQYFGPGTRLTVT.

The chain links TRBV7-9 to TRBJ2-7, with D perhaps matching TRBD1 (7 bases). The V and J ends lost 11 bases and 2 bases respectively, with 19 bases between them. Germline V gene lookup returns CDR1 SEHNR and CDR2 FQNEAQ (reference sequence). This CDR3 has 14 amino acids. The CDR3 DNA sequence: TGTGCCGCCTCGTTGTCAGGGGGGACCTACGAGCAGTACTTC. This encodes CAASLSGGTYEQYF. The entire variable domain, with the rest obtained from reference TRBV7-9 and TRBJ2-7, is as follows: DTGVSQNPRHKITKRGQNVTFRCDPISEHNRLYWYRQTLGQGPEFLTYFQNEAQLEKSRLLSDRFSAERPKGSFSTLEIQRTEQGDSAMYLCAASLSGGTYEQYFGPGTRLTVT.

The chain joins TRBV29-1 to TRBJ2-7; 8 bases map to TRBD1. The CDR3 loop spans 14 amino acids. CDR1 and CDR2 from the germline V gene are SQVTM and ANQGSEA. With 5 bases clipped from V and 13 bases from J, the junction kept 19 bases outside the gene matches. Here the CDR3 reads CSVKEGGQGGFVYF. The CDR3 coding sequence is TGCAGCGTTAAGGAAGGAGGACAGGGCGGGTTCGTATACTTC.

The rearrangement joins TRBV6-1 to TRBJ1-3; no definite D call. The germline CDR1 and CDR2 sequences are MNHNS and SASEGT. This CDR3 contains 14 residues. The germline V and J ends were trimmed by 8 bases and 0 bases, with 11 bases remaining between them. The CDR3: CASETGNSGNTIYF. The CDR3 DNA sequence: TGTGCCAGCGAAACCGGGAACTCTGGAAACACCATATATTTT.

The chain links TRBV19 to TRBJ2-5; D may be TRBD1 or TRBD2 (5 bases each). The CDR3 consists of 14 residues. Germline CDR1 reads LNHDA; CDR2 reads SQIVND (reference sequence). Trimming pared 4 bases from V and 3 bases from J, leaving 12 bases between. The CDR3: CASSTGRTKETQYF. CDR3 sequence (DNA): TGTGCCAGTAGTACGGGACGAACAAAAGAGACCCAGTACTTC.

The chain carries TRBV9 and TRBJ1-5; a weak D match, TRBD1 (5 bases). Trimming pared 5 bases from V and 10 bases from J, leaving 16 bases between. The CDR3 loop spans 13 amino acids. CDR1 SGDLS and CDR2 YYNGEE come from the germline V gene. In DNA form, the CDR3 reads TGTGCCAGCAGTCGAAACTCCGGGGGACCCCAGCATTTT. It translates to CASSRNSGGPQHF.

The V and J genes are TRBV9 and TRBJ2-2, with TRBD1 matching over 10 bases. Germline-derived CDR1 and CDR2 are SGDLS and YYNGEE. Trimming removed 6 bases from V and 4 bases from J; junction bases left unmatched: 9. The CDR3 has 16 amino acids. The CDR3 loop is CASNNLGTGATGELFF. CDR3 DNA sequence: TGTGCCAGCAACAACCTAGGGACAGGGGCCACCGGGGAGCTGTTTTTT.

The genes are TRBV19 and TRBJ2-7, with a tentative D call TRBD1 (5 bases). Germline CDR1 reads LNHDA; CDR2 reads SQIVND (reference sequence). There are 12 residues in the CDR3. Trimming stripped 11 bases from V and 3 bases from J, with 14 bases between. The CDR3 loop is CAGREGVYEQYF. Here the CDR3 DNA reads TGTGCCGGCAGGGAAGGGGTCTACGAGCAGTACTTC.

The chain has TRBV19 and TRBJ1-5; 7 bases align to TRBD1. The germline CDR1 and CDR2 sequences are LNHDA and SQIVND (reference sequence). The CDR3 contains 14 residues. Germline trimming cut 5 bases from V and 6 bases from J; bases unmatched to any gene: 7. The CDR3 sequence: CASSVTGSGQPQHF. The DNA of the CDR3 is TGTGCCAGTAGTGTGACAGGGTCTGGTCAGCCCCAGCATTTT.

This chain links TRBV5-4 with TRBJ2-7; no clear D. The CDR3 is made up of 12 amino acids. The ends were cut back, 4 bases at V and 7 bases at J, with 12 bases in the middle. Germline V gene sequence: CDR1 SGHNT, CDR2 YYREEE (reference sequence). The CDR3 region is CASSPVVGEQYF. The CDR3, as DNA: TGTGCCAGCAGCCCAGTCGTGGGGGAGCAGTACTTC.

The CDR3: CASSSMRGDTEAFF. CDR3 bases: TGTGCCAGCAGCTCAATGCGGGGGGACACTGAAGCTTTCTTT. This chain uses TRBV5-4 with TRBJ1-1; tentative D call: TRBD1 (5 bases). There are 14 residues in the CDR3. In germline, CDR1 is SGHNT, CDR2 YYREEE (reference sequence). V was shortened by 3 bases and J by 3 bases, with 12 bases between the two germline ends.

This chain joins TRBV29-1 and TRBJ1-2; 11 nucleotides line up with TRBD1. Per the germline V gene, CDR1 is SQVTM and CDR2 is ANQGSEA. The CDR3 has 16 amino acids. V shed 6 bases and J 4 bases; nucleotides not matched to a gene: 13. The CDR3 region is CSVGGTGGMLSYGYTF. DNA for the CDR3: TGCAGCGTAGGGGGGACAGGGGGTATGTTGAGCTATGGCTACACCTTC. The complete variable domain, with remaining parts taken from reference TRBV29-1 and TRBJ1-2, reads SAVISQKPSRDICQRGTSLTIQCQVDSQVTMMFWYRQQPGQSLTLIATANQGSEATYESGFVIDKFPISRPNLTFSTLTVSNMSPEDSSIYLCSVGGTGGMLSYGYTFGSGTRLTVV.

This chain connects TRBV7-2 to TRBJ2-7; 7 positions match TRBD2. The CDR3 consists of 13 residues. CDR1 is SGHTA and CDR2 is FQGNSA in the germline V gene. V dropped 5 bases and J dropped 7; count of bases not matched to a gene: 8. CDR3 DNA: TGTGCCAGCAGCCTAGGGCCCGGGAGGGAGCAGTACTTC. It yields the protein CASSLGPGREQYF.

This chain uses TRBV9 with TRBJ2-1; TRBD1 agrees at 7 bases. The CDR3 has 16 amino acids. Germline V gene data show CDR1 as SGDLS and CDR2 as YYNGEE. V was pared by 1 base and J by 8 bases, with 12 bases of the junction left unmatched. In DNA, the CDR3 is TGTGCCAGCAGCGTACCACCCCAGGGGGTTGGCTATGAGCAGTTCTTC. Translating it yields CASSVPPQGVGYEQFF.

This chain uses TRBV4-1 with TRBJ1-2; the D gene is possibly TRBD1 (5 bases). The V and J ends lost 4 bases and 8 bases respectively, with 11 bases between them. Germline assignment: CDR1 MGHRA and CDR2 YSYEKL. This CDR3 region has 12 residues. The CDR3 DNA is TGCGCCAGCAGCCCCATGGGGGTGGGCTACACCTTC. It codes for CASSPMGVGYTF.

V usage is TRBV6-6 and J usage is TRBJ1-2, with TRBD1 identical over 8 bases. The CDR3 extends over 16 amino acids. The V gene's germline CDR1 is MNHNY and CDR2 SVGAGI (reference sequence). V gave up 5 bases and J gave up 0 bases; unmatched junction bases: 8. CDR3 loop: CASSHFWGQANYGYTF. The CDR3 bases are TGTGCCAGCAGTCATTTTTGGGGACAGGCTAACTATGGCTACACCTTC.

The chain recombines TRBV11-2 with TRBJ1-3; no clear D. From germline, CDR1 is SGHAT and CDR2 FQNNGV. This CDR3 region has 13 residues. V dropped 7 bases and J dropped 4 bases, with 11 bases sitting between them. The chain's CDR3 is CASTHPGGNTIYF. The CDR3 coding sequence is TGTGCCAGCACCCACCCAGGAGGAAACACCATATATTTT. Looking up the rest from reference TRBV11-2 and TRBJ1-3 gives the full variable domain: EAGVAQSPRYKIIEKRQSVAFWCNPISGHATLYWYQQILGQGPKLLIQFQNNGVVDDSQLPKDRFSAERLKGVDSTLKIQPAKLEDSAVYLCASTHPGGNTIYFGEGSWLTVV.

This chain uses TRBV5-8 with TRBJ2-5; perhaps D is TRBD1 or TRBD2 (5 bases each). From germline, CDR1 is SGHTS and CDR2 YDEGEE. The CDR3 runs 16 residues. Trimming removed 2 bases from V and 4 bases from J, with 18 bases in between. The CDR3 coding sequence is TGTGCCAGCAGCTTTGAGGGACCAACTGCGGGAGAGACCCAGTACTTC. Translated: CASSFEGPTAGETQYF.

This clone was picked up one time. The V and J genes are TRBV5-6 and TRBJ1-1, with D unresolved. Trimming took 6 bases from V and 1 from J, leaving 10 bases between them. This CDR3 is built from 13 residues. The V gene's germline CDR1 is SGHDT and CDR2 YYEEEE. The CDR3 DNA reads as TGTGCCAGCAAAGGAACAGAGAACACTGAAGCTTTCTTT. It specifies CASKGTENTEAFF.

This chain connects TRBV7-9 to TRBJ1-1; a weak D match, TRBD1 (5 bases). This CDR3 comprises 15 residues. V lost 5 bases, J lost 3 bases, and 16 bases lay in between. Germline loops: CDR1 SEHNR, CDR2 FQNEAQ (reference sequence). CDR3 amino acids: CASSQEPGQHTEAFF. CDR3 in DNA: TGTGCCAGCAGCCAAGAACCAGGGCAACACACTGAAGCTTTCTTT.

The rearrangement uses TRBV27 and TRBJ1-5; D may be TRBD1 (5 bases). The germline CDR1 and CDR2 sequences are MNHEY and SMNVEV (reference sequence). The CDR3 loop spans 15 amino acids. Trimming shortened V by 6 bases and J by 11 bases, and 23 bases separated the two germline ends. CDR3 DNA sequence: TGTGCCAGCAGCCCCCTCAATGAGATGGGGACGGCCCAGCATTTT. Encoded protein: CASSPLNEMGTAQHF.

The rearrangement uses TRBV15 and TRBJ2-5; TRBD1 aligns across 10 bases. Trimming removed 0 bases from V and 3 bases from J; junction bases left unmatched: 4. Germline CDR1 LNHNV, CDR2 YYDKDF (reference sequence). CDR3 length: 16 residues. The CDR3 spells CATSRDPGTGEETQYF. CDR3 nucleotides: TGTGCCACCAGCAGAGACCCAGGGACAGGGGAAGAGACCCAGTACTTC.

The chain carries TRBV9 and TRBJ2-1; 12 bases line up with TRBD2. Germline V gene sequence: CDR1 SGDLS, CDR2 YYNGEE. Losses at the gene ends were 2 bases for V and 3 bases for J; bases not matched to a gene: 0. The CDR3 is 15 amino acids. CDR3 region: CASSVTSGSYNEQFF. The CDR3 DNA sequence: TGTGCCAGCAGCGTGACTAGCGGGAGCTACAATGAGCAGTTCTTC.

This chain uses TRBV4-1 with TRBJ1-2, with D perhaps TRBD1 (5 bases). The CDR3 sequence is 15 residues long. CDR1 and CDR2 from the germline V gene are MGHRA and YSYEKL. Trimming stripped 0 bases from V and 3 bases from J, with 11 bases between. This CDR3 is CASSQDVREYYGYTF. The DNA of the CDR3 is TGCGCCAGCAGCCAAGATGTCAGGGAGTACTATGGCTACACCTTC.

The chain has TRBV11-2 and TRBJ1-1, with 9 bases matching TRBD1. CDR1 is SGHAT, CDR2 FQNNGV, per germline. Trimming took 3 bases from V and 10 from J; bases not matched to a gene: 12. There are 15 residues in the CDR3. The CDR3 bases are TGTGCCAGCAGCTTTTTGGGACAGGGCAAGTCGAGAGCTTTCTTT. This translates into CASSFLGQGKSRAFF.